This T cell receptor (beta chain) was identified during a study of blood T cell repertoires in COVID-19. Study overall: Both acute and convalescent COVID-19 samples were obtained from the United States, Italy and Spain. From T cells, B-cell-depleted T cells, or PBMCs came the material, which was cDNA or gDNA.

This CDR3 has 13 residues. Germline loops: CDR1 KGHDR, CDR2 SFDVKD. Trimming shortened V by 4 bases and J by 6 bases, and 10 bases separated the two germline ends. Authors' methods: Reference gene primer amplification gave nucleated cell count estimates. Assay used: immunoSEQ multiplex PCR; TCRdb lists only in-frame clones, some missing. The V and J calls and clone size were taken over from that table, and D and trimming were inferred from the DNA. Of roughly 30,000 clones in the sample, 80% to 90% were seen once. The sequenced material came from peripheral blood. The receptor's source is a human donor with acute or convalescent COVID-19. The donor label of this sample is uncertain. The chain links TRBV24-1 to TRBJ2-3; D not certain. CDR3 DNA sequence: TGTGCCACCAGTGACCCGAACGCGGATACGCAGTATTTT. It specifies CATSDPNADTQYF.